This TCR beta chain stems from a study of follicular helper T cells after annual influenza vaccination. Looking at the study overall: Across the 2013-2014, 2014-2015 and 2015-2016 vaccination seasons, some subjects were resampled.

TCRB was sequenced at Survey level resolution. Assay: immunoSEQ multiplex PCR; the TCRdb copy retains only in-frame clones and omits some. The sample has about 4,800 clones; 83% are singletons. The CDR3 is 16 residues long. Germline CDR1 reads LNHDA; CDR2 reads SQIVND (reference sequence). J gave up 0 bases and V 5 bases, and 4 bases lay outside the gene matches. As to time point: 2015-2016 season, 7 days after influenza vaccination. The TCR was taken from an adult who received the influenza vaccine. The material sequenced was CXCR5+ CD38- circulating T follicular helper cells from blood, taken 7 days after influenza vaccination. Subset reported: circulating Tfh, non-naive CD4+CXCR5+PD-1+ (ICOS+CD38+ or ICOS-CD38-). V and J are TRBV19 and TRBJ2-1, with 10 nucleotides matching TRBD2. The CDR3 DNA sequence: TGTGCCAGTAGTCCCGCTAGCGGGGGCTCCTACAATGAGCAGTTCTTC. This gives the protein CASSPASGGSYNEQFF. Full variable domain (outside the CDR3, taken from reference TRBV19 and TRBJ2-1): DGGITQSPKYLFRKEGQNVTLSCEQNLNHDAMYWYRQDPGQGLRLIYYSQIVNDFQKGDIAEGYSVSREKKESFPLTVTSAQKNPTAFYLCASSPASGGSYNEQFFGPGTRLTVL.